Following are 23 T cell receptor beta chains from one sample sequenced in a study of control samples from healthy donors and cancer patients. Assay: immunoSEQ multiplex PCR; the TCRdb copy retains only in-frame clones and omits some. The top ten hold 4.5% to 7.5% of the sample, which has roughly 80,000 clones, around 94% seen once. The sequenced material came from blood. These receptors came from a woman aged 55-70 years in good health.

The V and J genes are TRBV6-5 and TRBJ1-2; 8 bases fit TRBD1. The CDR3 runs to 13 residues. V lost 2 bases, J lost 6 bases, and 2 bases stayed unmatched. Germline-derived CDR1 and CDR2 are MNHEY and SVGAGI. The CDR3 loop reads CASSYQTGDGYTF. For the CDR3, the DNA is TGTGCCAGCAGTTACCAGACAGGGGATGGCTACACCTTC.

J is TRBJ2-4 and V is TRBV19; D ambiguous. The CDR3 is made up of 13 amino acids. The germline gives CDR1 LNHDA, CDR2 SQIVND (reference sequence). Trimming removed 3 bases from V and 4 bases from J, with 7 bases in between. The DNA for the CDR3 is TGTGCCAGTAGTATGAGTGTGAAAAACATTCAGTACTTC. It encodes CASSMSVKNIQYF.

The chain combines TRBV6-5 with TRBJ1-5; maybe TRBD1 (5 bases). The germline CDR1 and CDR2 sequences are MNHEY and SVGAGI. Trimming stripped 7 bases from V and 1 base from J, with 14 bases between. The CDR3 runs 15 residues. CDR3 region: CASIISGGSNQPQHF. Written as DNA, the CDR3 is TGTGCCAGCATTATATCCGGGGGGAGCAATCAGCCCCAGCATTTT.

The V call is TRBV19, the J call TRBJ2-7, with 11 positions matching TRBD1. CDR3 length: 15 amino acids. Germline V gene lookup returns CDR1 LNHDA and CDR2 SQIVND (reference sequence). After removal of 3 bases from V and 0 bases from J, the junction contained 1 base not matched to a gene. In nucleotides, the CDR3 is TGTGCCAGTAGTATCGGGACAGGGGGCTCCTACGAGCAGTACTTC. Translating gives CASSIGTGGSYEQYF.

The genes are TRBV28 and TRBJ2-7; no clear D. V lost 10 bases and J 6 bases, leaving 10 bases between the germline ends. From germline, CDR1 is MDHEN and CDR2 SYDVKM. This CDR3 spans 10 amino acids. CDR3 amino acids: CATSTAEQYF. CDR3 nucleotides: TGTGCCACATCGACGGCCGAGCAGTACTTC.

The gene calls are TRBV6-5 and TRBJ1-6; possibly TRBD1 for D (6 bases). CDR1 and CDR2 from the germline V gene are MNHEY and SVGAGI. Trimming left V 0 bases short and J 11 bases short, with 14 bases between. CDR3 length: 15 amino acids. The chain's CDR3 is CASSYSRGGRTPLHF. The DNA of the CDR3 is TGTGCCAGCAGTTACTCGAGGGGGGGGCGGACACCCCTCCACTTT.

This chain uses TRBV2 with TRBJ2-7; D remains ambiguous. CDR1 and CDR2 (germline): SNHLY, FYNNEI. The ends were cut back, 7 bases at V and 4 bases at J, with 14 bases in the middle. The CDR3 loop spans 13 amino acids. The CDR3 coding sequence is TGTGCCAGCAAAAGGACCTTCACGTACGAGCAGTACTTC. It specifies CASKRTFTYEQYF.

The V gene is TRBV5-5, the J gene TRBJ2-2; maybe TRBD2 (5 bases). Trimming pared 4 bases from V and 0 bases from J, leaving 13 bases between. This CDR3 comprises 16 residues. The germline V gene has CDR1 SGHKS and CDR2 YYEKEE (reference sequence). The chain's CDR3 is CASSKDSLTNTGELFF. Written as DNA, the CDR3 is TGTGCCAGCAGCAAGGACTCTCTTACGAACACCGGGGAGCTGTTTTTT.

The CDR3 protein is CAWRTGTGNEKLFF. DNA of the CDR3: TGTGCCTGGAGAACAGGGACGGGTAATGAAAAACTGTTTTTT. The chain has TRBV30 and TRBJ1-4; tentative D call: TRBD1 (6 bases). Trimming removed 3 bases from V and 4 bases from J, with 12 bases in between. The CDR3 extends over 14 amino acids. Germline V gives CDR1 GTSNPN, CDR2 SVGIG (reference sequence).

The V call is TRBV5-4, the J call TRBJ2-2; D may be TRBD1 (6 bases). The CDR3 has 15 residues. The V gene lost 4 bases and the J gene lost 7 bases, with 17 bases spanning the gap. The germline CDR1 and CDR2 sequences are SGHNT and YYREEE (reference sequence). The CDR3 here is CASSRGPGVVGELFF. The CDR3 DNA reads TGTGCCAGCAGCCGCGGGCCAGGGGTTGTCGGGGAGCTGTTTTTT.

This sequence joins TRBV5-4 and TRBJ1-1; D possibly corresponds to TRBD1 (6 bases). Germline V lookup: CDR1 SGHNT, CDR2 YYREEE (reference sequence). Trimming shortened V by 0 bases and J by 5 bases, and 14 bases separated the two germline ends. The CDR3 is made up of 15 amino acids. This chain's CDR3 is CASSLAMGALTEAFF. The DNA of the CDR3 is TGTGCCAGCAGCTTGGCAATGGGGGCCTTGACTGAAGCTTTCTTT.

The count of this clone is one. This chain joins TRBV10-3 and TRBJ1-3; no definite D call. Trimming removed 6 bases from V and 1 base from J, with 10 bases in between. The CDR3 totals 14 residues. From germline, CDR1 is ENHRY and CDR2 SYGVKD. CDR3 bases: TGTGCCATCAGCGACGGATTATCTGGAAACACCATATATTTT. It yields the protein CAISDGLSGNTIYF.

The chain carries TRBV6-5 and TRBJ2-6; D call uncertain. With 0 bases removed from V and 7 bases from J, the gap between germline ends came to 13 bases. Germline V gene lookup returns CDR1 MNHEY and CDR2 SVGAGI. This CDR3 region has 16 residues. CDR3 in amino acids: CASSYSNVLRANVLTF. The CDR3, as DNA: TGTGCCAGCAGTTACTCGAACGTTCTAAGAGCCAACGTCCTGACTTTC.

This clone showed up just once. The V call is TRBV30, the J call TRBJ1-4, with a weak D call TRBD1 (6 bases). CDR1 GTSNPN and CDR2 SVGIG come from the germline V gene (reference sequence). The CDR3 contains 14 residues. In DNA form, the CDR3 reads TGTGCGCTACAGCCCAGGGGTCATAATGAAAAACTGTTTTTT. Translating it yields CALQPRGHNEKLFF. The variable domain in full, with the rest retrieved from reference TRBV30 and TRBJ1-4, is SQTIHQWPATLVQPVGSPLSLECTVEGTSNPNLYWYRQAAGRGLQLLFYSVGIGQISSEVPQNLSASRPQDRQFILSSKKLLLSDSGFYLCALQPRGHNEKLFFGSGTQLSVL.

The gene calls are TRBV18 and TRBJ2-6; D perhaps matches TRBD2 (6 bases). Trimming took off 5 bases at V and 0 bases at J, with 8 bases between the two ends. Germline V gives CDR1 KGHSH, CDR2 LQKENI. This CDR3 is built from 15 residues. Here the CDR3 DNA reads TGTGCCAGCTCAGGGGGGAGCTCTGGGGCCAACGTCCTGACTTTC. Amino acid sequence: CASSGGSSGANVLTF.

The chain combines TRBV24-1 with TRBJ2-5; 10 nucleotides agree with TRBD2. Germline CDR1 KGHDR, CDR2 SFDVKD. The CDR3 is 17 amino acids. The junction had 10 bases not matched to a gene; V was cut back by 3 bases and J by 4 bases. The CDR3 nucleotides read TGTGCCACCAGTGATCCCCGGACTAGCGGAGATCGAGAGACCCAGTACTTC. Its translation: CATSDPRTSGDRETQYF.

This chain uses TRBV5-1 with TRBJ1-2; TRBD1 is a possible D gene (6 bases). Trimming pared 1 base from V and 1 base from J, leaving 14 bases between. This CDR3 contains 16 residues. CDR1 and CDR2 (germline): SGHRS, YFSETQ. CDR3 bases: TGCGCCAGCAGCTTGAGGGGGGACCTGCTTAACTATGGCTACACCTTC. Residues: CASSLRGDLLNYGYTF.

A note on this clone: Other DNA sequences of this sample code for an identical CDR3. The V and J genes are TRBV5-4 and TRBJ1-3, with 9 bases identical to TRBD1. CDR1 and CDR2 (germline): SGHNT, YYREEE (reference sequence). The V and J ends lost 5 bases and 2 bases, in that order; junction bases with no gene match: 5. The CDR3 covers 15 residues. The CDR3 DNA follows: TGTGCCAGCAGTCCGGGACAGGGTACTGGAAACACCATATATTTT. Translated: CASSPGQGTGNTIYF.

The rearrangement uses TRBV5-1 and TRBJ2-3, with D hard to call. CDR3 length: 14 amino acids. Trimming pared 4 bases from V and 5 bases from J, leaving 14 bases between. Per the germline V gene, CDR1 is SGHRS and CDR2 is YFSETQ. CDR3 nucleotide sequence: TGCGCCAGCAGCCCGGGTGAGGCCGGAGATACGCAGTATTTT. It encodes CASSPGEAGDTQYF.

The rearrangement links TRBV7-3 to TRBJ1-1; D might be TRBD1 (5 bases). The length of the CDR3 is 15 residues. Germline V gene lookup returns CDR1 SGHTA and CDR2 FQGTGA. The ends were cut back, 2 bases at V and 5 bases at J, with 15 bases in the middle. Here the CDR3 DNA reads TGTGCCAGCAGCTTAGTGCTGGGGGTGACAACTGAAGCTTTCTTT. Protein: CASSLVLGVTTEAFF.

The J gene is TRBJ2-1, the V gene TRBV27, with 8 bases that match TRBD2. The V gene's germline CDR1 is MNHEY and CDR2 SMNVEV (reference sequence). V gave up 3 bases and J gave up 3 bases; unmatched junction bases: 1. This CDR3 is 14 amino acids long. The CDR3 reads CASSFSGGYNEQFF. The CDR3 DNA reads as TGTGCCAGCAGTTTCAGCGGGGGCTACAATGAGCAGTTCTTC.

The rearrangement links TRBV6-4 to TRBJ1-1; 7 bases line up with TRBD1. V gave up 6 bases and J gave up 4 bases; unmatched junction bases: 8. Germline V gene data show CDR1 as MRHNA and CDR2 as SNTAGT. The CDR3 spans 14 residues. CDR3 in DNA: TGTGCCAGCAGAGTTGACAGGGACGCCACTGAAGCTTTCTTT. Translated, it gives CASRVDRDATEAFF.

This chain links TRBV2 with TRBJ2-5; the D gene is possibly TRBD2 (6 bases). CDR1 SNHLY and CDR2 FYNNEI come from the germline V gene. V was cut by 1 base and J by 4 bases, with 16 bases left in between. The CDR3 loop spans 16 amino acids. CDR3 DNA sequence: TGTGCCAGCAGTGAAGGTCCGCGGGATGGTAGAGAGACCCAGTACTTC. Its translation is CASSEGPRDGRETQYF. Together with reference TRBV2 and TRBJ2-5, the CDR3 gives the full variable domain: EPEVTQTPSHQVTQMGQEVILRCVPISNHLYFYWYRQILGQKVEFLVSFYNNEISEKSEIFDDQFSVERPDGSNFTLKIRSTKLEDSAMYFCASSEGPRDGRETQYFGPGTRLLVL.